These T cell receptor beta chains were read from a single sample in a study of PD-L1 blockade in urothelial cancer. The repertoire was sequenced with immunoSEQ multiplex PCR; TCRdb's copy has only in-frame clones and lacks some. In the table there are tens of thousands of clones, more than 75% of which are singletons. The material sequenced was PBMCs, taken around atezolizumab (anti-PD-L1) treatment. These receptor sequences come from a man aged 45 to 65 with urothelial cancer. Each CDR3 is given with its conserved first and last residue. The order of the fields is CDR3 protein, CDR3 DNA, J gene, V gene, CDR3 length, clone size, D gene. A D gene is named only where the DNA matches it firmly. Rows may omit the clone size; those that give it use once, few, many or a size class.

CDR3: CASNSHSLSNQPQHF
DNA: TGTGCCAGCAATAGCCACTCCCTTAGCAATCAGCCCCAGCATTTT
J: TRBJ1-5
V: TRBV2
length: 15
size: -
D: -

CDR3: CASSSGQSYNEQFF
DNA: TGTGCCAGCAGTTCCGGACAGTCCTACAATGAGCAGTTCTTC
J: TRBJ2-1
V: TRBV6-5
length: 14
size: -
D: -

CDR3: CASSPRPSSGGASGELFF
DNA: TGTGCCAGCTCACCGCGACCCTCTAGCGGGGGGGCCTCCGGGGAGCTGTTTTTT
J: TRBJ2-2
V: TRBV18
length: 18
size: -
D: TRBD2

CDR3: CSVVPSGRLDGELFF
DNA: TGCAGCGTAGTACCAAGCGGGAGACTAGACGGGGAGCTGTTTTTT
J: TRBJ2-2
V: TRBV29-1
length: 15
size: -
D: TRBD2

CDR3: CASSRQGRYGYTF
DNA: TGTGCCAGCAGCCGACAGGGGAGGTATGGCTACACCTTC
J: TRBJ1-2
V: TRBV11-2
length: 13
size: -
D: TRBD1

CDR3: CASSFDSAGLPYTF
DNA: TGCGCCAGCAGCTTTGACTCCGCAGGGTTGCCCTACACCTTC
J: TRBJ1-2
V: TRBV5-1
length: 14
size: -
D: -

CDR3: CASSPLRDPYF
DNA: TGTGCCAGCAGCCCCCTCAGGGATCCATATTTT
J: TRBJ2-3
V: TRBV7-9
length: 11
size: few
D: -

CDR3: CASSFDRGQPQHF
DNA: TGCGCCAGCAGCTTTGACAGGGGGCAGCCCCAGCATTTT
J: TRBJ1-5
V: TRBV5-1
length: 13
size: -
D: TRBD1

CDR3: CASSAKEAGELFF
DNA: TGTGCCAGCTCAGCGAAGGAGGCCGGGGAGCTGTTTTTT
J: TRBJ2-2
V: TRBV18
length: 13
size: -
D: -

CDR3: CSVAQGTNYGYTF
DNA: TGCAGCGTTGCACAGGGGACCAACTATGGCTACACCTTC
J: TRBJ1-2
V: TRBV29-1
length: 13
size: few
D: TRBD1

CDR3: CASSRSGTGAYEQYF
DNA: TGTGCCAGCAGTCGCTCCGGGACAGGAGCCTACGAGCAGTACTTC
J: TRBJ2-7
V: TRBV27
length: 15
size: -
D: TRBD1

CDR3: CASSMKTGGLGAPLHF
DNA: TGTGCCAGCAGCATGAAGACAGGGGGGTTGGGAGCGCCCCTCCACTTT
J: TRBJ1-6
V: TRBV13
length: 16
size: -
D: TRBD1

CDR3: CASRYAQGGTGELFF
DNA: TGTGCCAGCAGATACGCACAGGGGGGGACCGGGGAGCTGTTTTTT
J: TRBJ2-2
V: TRBV6-6
length: 15
size: -
D: -

CDR3: CASSYSGGRETQYF
DNA: TGTGCCAGCAGTTACTCGGGGGGGCGAGAGACCCAGTACTTC
J: TRBJ2-5
V: TRBV6-6
length: 14
size: few
D: -

CDR3: CASSEKGHFGVETQYF
DNA: TGCGCCAGCAGTGAGAAGGGACACTTCGGGGTAGAGACCCAGTACTTC
J: TRBJ2-5
V: TRBV10-1
length: 16
size: once
D: -

CDR3: CASRGRVRTEAFF
DNA: TGTGCCAGCAGGGGCAGGGTAAGGACTGAAGCTTTCTTT
J: TRBJ1-1
V: TRBV5-6
length: 13
size: -
D: -

CDR3: CASSLGGASEGQNEQFF
DNA: TGCGCCAGCAGCTTGGGCGGGGCTAGCGAGGGACAGAATGAGCAGTTCTTC
J: TRBJ2-1
V: TRBV5-1
length: 17
size: many
D: -

CDR3: CASSLAREVTGELFF
DNA: TGCGCCAGCAGCTTGGCCAGGGAAGTCACCGGGGAGCTGTTTTTT
J: TRBJ2-2
V: TRBV5-1
length: 15
size: -
D: -

CDR3: CSVETTGGTEAFF
DNA: TGCAGCGTTGAAACTACAGGGGGCACTGAAGCTTTCTTT
J: TRBJ1-1
V: TRBV29-1
length: 13
size: -
D: TRBD1

CDR3: CASSYSSAGESYEQFF
DNA: TGTGCCAGCAGTTACTCCTCAGCGGGAGAGTCGTATGAGCAGTTCTTC
J: TRBJ2-1
V: TRBV6-6
length: 16
size: -
D: TRBD2

CDR3: CASSSGTGGYNEQFF
DNA: TGTGCCAGCAGCTCCGGGACAGGGGGTTACAATGAGCAGTTCTTC
J: TRBJ2-1
V: TRBV5-4
length: 15
size: -
D: TRBD1

CDR3: CASSLFPGNRELFF
DNA: TGTGCCAGCAGTTTATTTCCAGGGAACCGGGAGCTGTTTTTT
J: TRBJ2-2
V: TRBV27
length: 14
size: -
D: -

CDR3: CASSLGGQGLSPLHF
DNA: TGTGCCAGCAGCTTAGGGGGACAGGGGCTTTCACCCCTCCACTTT
J: TRBJ1-6
V: TRBV7-2
length: 15
size: -
D: TRBD1

CDR3: CAWGQGGAETQYF
DNA: TGTGCCTGGGGTCAAGGGGGGGCGGAGACCCAGTACTTC
J: TRBJ2-5
V: TRBV30
length: 13
size: few
D: -

CDR3: CAISESGLAGGKPISYNEQFF
DNA: TGTGCCATCAGTGAGTCCGGACTAGCGGGAGGAAAGCCGATATCCTACAATGAGCAGTTCTTC
J: TRBJ2-1
V: TRBV10-3
length: 21
size: -
D: TRBD2

CDR3: CATSSPWGRGTTEAFF
DNA: TGTGCCACCAGCTCACCGTGGGGAAGGGGGACCACTGAAGCTTTCTTT
J: TRBJ1-1
V: TRBV15
length: 16
size: -
D: -

CDR3: CASSSTAGYEQYF
DNA: TGTGCCAGCAGTTCCACAGCGGGATACGAGCAGTACTTC
J: TRBJ2-7
V: TRBV5-4
length: 13
size: -
D: TRBD2

CDR3: CASSDGYRGRVEKLFF
DNA: TGTGCCAGCAGTGACGGGTACAGGGGGCGAGTTGAAAAACTGTTTTTT
J: TRBJ1-4
V: TRBV25-1
length: 16
size: -
D: TRBD1

CDR3: CASRPPLASQPQHF
DNA: TGTGCCAGCAGGCCCCCATTGGCCAGTCAGCCCCAGCATTTT
J: TRBJ1-5
V: TRBV6-5
length: 14
size: -
D: -

CDR3: CASGRYSGNTIYF
DNA: TGTGCCAGCGGGAGGTACTCTGGAAACACCATATATTTT
J: TRBJ1-3
V: TRBV7-9
length: 13
size: -
D: -

CDR3: CASSMGLADEQFF
DNA: TGCGCCAGCAGCATGGGACTAGCCGATGAGCAGTTCTTC
J: TRBJ2-1
V: TRBV5-1
length: 13
size: -
D: TRBD2

CDR3: CASSLEGGPGTNTQYF
DNA: TGCGCCAGCAGCTTGGAGGGGGGGCCGGGCACCAACACGCAGTATTTT
J: TRBJ2-3
V: TRBV5-1
length: 16
size: -
D: -

CDR3: CASNRGSSYNEQFF
DNA: TGTGCCAGTAATCGCGGGAGCTCCTACAATGAGCAGTTCTTC
J: TRBJ2-1
V: TRBV19
length: 14
size: -
D: TRBD2